Following are 10 T cell receptor beta chains from one sample sequenced in a study of blood T cell repertoires in COVID-19. The assay was immunoSEQ multiplex PCR, and TCRdb's table has in-frame clones only and misses some. The table has 180,000 or so clones, roughly 87% seen once. The sample was PBMCs or T cells enriched from blood (not recorded which). The receptor source for this set is a human donor with acute COVID-19. The donor label of this sample is uncertain.

This clone was counted once. The chain has TRBV19 and TRBJ1-1, with D hard to call. Trimming shortened V by 1 base and J by 8 bases, and 5 bases separated the two germline ends. Germline assignment: CDR1 LNHDA and CDR2 SQIVND (reference sequence). This CDR3 is 11 amino acids long. The CDR3 DNA sequence: TGTGCCAGTAGTATAGGGCGGGAAGCTTTCTTT. Amino acid sequence: CASSIGREAFF.

This chain links TRBV5-6 with TRBJ1-1; 9 nucleotides agree with TRBD1. The germline V gene has CDR1 SGHDT and CDR2 YYEEEE. The CDR3 has 15 amino acids. Trimming cost V 2 bases and J 1 base; bases outside gene matches: 3. Here the CDR3 reads CASSFGTGSNTEAFF. Here the CDR3 DNA reads TGTGCCAGCAGCTTTGGGACAGGGTCGAACACTGAAGCTTTCTTT.

The chain is built from TRBV7-2 and TRBJ2-3; D possibly corresponds to TRBD2 (7 bases). CDR1 is SGHTA and CDR2 is FQGNSA in the germline V gene. There are 13 residues in the CDR3. V lost 4 bases and J 9 bases, leaving 14 bases between the germline ends. The CDR3 reads CASSSRGAGTQYF. CDR3 bases: TGTGCCAGCAGCTCCCGGGGGGCGGGGACGCAGTATTTT.

The rearrangement links TRBV6-1 to TRBJ1-1; the D gene is possibly TRBD1 (6 bases). V dropped 0 bases and J dropped 0 bases, with 11 bases sitting between them. The CDR3 runs 16 residues. Germline loops: CDR1 MNHNS, CDR2 SASEGT. This CDR3 is CASSEASGVLNTEAFF. Here the CDR3 DNA reads TGTGCCAGCAGTGAAGCGTCAGGGGTTTTGAACACTGAAGCTTTCTTT.

This clone was counted a single time. The chain employs TRBV7-2 and TRBJ2-3, with D tentatively TRBD1 (5 bases). Looked up from germline, CDR1 is SGHTA and CDR2 is FQGNSA. The V end was cut by 5 bases, the J end by 2 bases, with 14 bases between. The CDR3 is 15 residues long. This CDR3 is CASSVDTALTDTQYF. CDR3 in DNA: TGTGCCAGCAGCGTGGACACGGCCCTCACAGATACGCAGTATTTT.

In this sample, this clone turned up a few times. V and J are TRBV6-6 and TRBJ2-3; D is unclear. V was shortened by 0 bases and J by 2 bases, with 9 bases between the two germline ends. This CDR3 has 15 residues. Germline V CDR1 and CDR2: MNHNY, SVGAGI (reference sequence). The CDR3: CASSYSSSLTDTQYF. The CDR3 nucleotides are TGTGCCAGCAGTTACTCGAGTAGCCTCACAGATACGCAGTATTTT.

The V call is TRBV2, the J call TRBJ2-2; TRBD2 might be the D (6 bases). CDR1 is SNHLY and CDR2 is FYNNEI in the germline V gene. V was shortened by 4 bases and J by 1 base, with 10 bases between the two germline ends. The CDR3 covers 15 residues. The CDR3 DNA follows: TGTGCCAGCAGTGGTGCTAGCGAGAACACCGGGGAGCTGTTTTTT. Translated, it gives CASSGASENTGELFF.

J is TRBJ1-1 and V is TRBV24-1; a weak D match, TRBD1 (5 bases). Trimming pared 4 bases from V and 5 bases from J, leaving 16 bases between. CDR3 length: 15 amino acids. Germline V CDR1 and CDR2: KGHDR, SFDVKD. This CDR3 reads CATSETQGGGTEAFF. The CDR3 DNA reads TGTGCCACCAGTGAGACTCAGGGAGGAGGAACTGAAGCTTTCTTT.

In this sample, this clone turned up a few times. The chain recombines TRBV11-2 with TRBJ2-3; 7 nucleotides agree with TRBD1. With 4 bases clipped from V and 0 bases from J, the junction kept 1 base outside the gene matches. Germline V gives CDR1 SGHAT, CDR2 FQNNGV. The CDR3 is 14 amino acids. Here the CDR3 DNA reads TGTGCCAGCAGCTCGGACAGGAGCACAGATACGCAGTATTTT. Amino acids: CASSSDRSTDTQYF.

V gene TRBV5-6 combines with J gene TRBJ1-1, with D perhaps TRBD1 (6 bases). The CDR3 is 15 amino acids. CDR1 and CDR2 (germline): SGHDT, YYEEEE. Trimming cost V 1 base and J 4 bases, with 14 bases left between them. CDR3 residues: CASSLTLTGFTEAFF. DNA for the CDR3: TGTGCCAGCAGCTTGACCCTTACAGGGTTCACTGAAGCTTTCTTT.